This entry lists 5 T cell receptor beta chains sequenced from one sample in a study of CD8 T cells in ankylosing spondylitis (dated by TCRdb to about 2017). The library was produced with 5' RACE. Sequencing instrument: Illumina HiSeq 2500. The public reads were reprocessed in TCRdb via fastp at Q25 and MiXCR, keeping in-frame beta chains. Rows with one shared CDR3 protein collapse into an entry with the most common genes and DNA. The sample has approximately 350,000 distinct CDR3 sequences on record, roughly 14% of them singletons. The ten biggest clones cover 1.1% of the sample. The sequencing input was blood, either unsorted or a sorted T cell fraction (not recorded which). The receptors here all came from a male donor with ankylosing spondylitis or in good health (not recorded which).

The rearrangement uses TRBV7-6 and TRBJ2-5; D is unresolved. In germline, CDR1 is SGHVS, CDR2 FNYEAQ. This CDR3 has 11 amino acids. The V gene lost 7 bases and the J gene lost 2 bases, with 5 bases spanning the gap. The CDR3 protein is CASNDQETQYF. The CDR3 nucleotides are TGTGCCAGCAACGATCAAGAGACCCAGTACTTC.

This clonotype was seen only a few times. V gene TRBV12-3 or TRBV12-4 combines with J gene TRBJ2-7, with D unclear. The germline V and J ends were trimmed by 6 bases and 4 bases, with 16 bases remaining between them. The CDR3 covers 14 residues. This chain's CDR3 is CASSPGSLGYEQYF. The CDR3 DNA reads as TGTGCCAGCAGCCCCGGGTCCCTCGGGTACGAGCAGTACTTC.

This clonotype was observed a few times. The V call is TRBV6-1, the J call TRBJ1-1; TRBD1 aligns across 8 bases. Looked up from germline, CDR1 is MNHNS and CDR2 is SASEGT. The trim removed 5 bases at V and 4 bases at J, leaving 9 bases unmatched. This CDR3 has 15 amino acids. CDR3 sequence (DNA): TGTGCCAGCAGTCTCCAGGGGGCGGGTATCACTGAAGCTTTCTTT. Translated: CASSLQGAGITEAFF.

This sequence joins TRBV2 and TRBJ1-1; D remains ambiguous. Germline V CDR1 and CDR2: SNHLY, FYNNEI. Deletions cut 0 bases from V and 3 bases from J, with 5 bases between. The CDR3 spans 13 residues. CDR3 residues: CASSEALYTEAFF. CDR3 nucleotide sequence: TGTGCCAGCAGTGAAGCGCTGTACACTGAAGCTTTCTTT.

This clonotype was seen a handful of times. The V gene is TRBV6-5, the J gene TRBJ1-1, with D possibly being TRBD1 (5 bases). V dropped 0 bases and J dropped 1 base, with 6 bases sitting between them. This CDR3 region has 14 residues. Germline assignment: CDR1 MNHEY and CDR2 SVGAGI. CDR3 protein: CASSYSGTNTEAFF. DNA for the CDR3: TGTGCCAGCAGTTACTCGGGGACGAACACTGAAGCTTTCTTT.